The 18 T cell receptor beta chains presented below share a single source sample, sequenced in a study of blood T cell repertoires in COVID-19 (dated by TCRdb to 2020 to 2022). The library was prepared using the immunoSEQ multiplex PCR assay. The source is immuneACCESS, and TCRdb retained only in-frame sequences with V and J called. Part of the clones is not carried over; for the studies checked, unresolved V genes explain less than half of this, and the remainder is unexplained. The sample records about 63,000 clones, 75% to 80% of which are singletons. The ten most abundant clones make up 50% to 55% of the sample. The sequenced material came from peripheral blood. The receptors here all came from a woman of 80 years or more with acute or convalescent COVID-19.

The chain links TRBV2 to TRBJ1-5; D unclear. Germline-derived CDR1 and CDR2 are SNHLY and FYNNEI. This CDR3 region has 16 residues. V was clipped by 6 bases and J by 4 bases, with 19 bases between them. The CDR3 sequence is CASRGAASGRNQPQHF. The CDR3 DNA reads as TGTGCCAGCAGGGGAGCGGCATCGGGCAGGAATCAGCCCCAGCATTTT.

This chain joins TRBV21-1 and TRBJ2-1; the table's D call, TRBD2, was not checked against the DNA. TRBV21-1 corresponds to a pseudogene. The CDR3 extends over 12 amino acids. CDR3 sequence (DNA): TGTGCCAGCAGCTCCAAGATCGGGGAGCAGTTCTTC. Its translation: CASSSKIGEQFF.

This clone was detected only a few times. The chain recombines TRBV27 with TRBJ2-1; a possible D gene is TRBD2 (5 bases). With 2 bases removed from V and 0 bases from J, the gap between germline ends came to 26 bases. Germline V gene data show CDR1 as MNHEY and CDR2 as SMNVEV (reference sequence). The CDR3 covers 21 residues. CDR3 sequence (DNA): TGTGCCAGCAGTTTACTAAACTCCTGGACTGTCGAAGGTGGCTCCTACAATGAGCAGTTCTTC. This translates into CASSLLNSWTVEGGSYNEQFF.

The gene calls are TRBV5-8 and TRBJ2-2; D might be TRBD2 (6 bases). CDR3 length: 13 amino acids. Deletions cut 4 bases from V and 6 bases from J, with 10 bases between. Germline V lookup: CDR1 SGHTS, CDR2 YDEGEE. The CDR3 spells CASSLRRAGELFF. The DNA of the CDR3 is TGTGCCAGCAGCCTCCGGAGGGCCGGGGAGCTGTTTTTT.

In its sample, this clone was seen once. The V call is TRBV6-6, the J call TRBJ1-3; TRBD1 matches at 9 bases. The CDR3 contains 15 residues. CDR1 is MNHNY and CDR2 is SVGAGI in the germline V gene (reference sequence). With 5 bases clipped from V and 4 bases from J, the junction kept 6 bases outside the gene matches. The CDR3 loop reads CASSTGTGRGNTIYF. CDR3 DNA sequence: TGTGCCAGCAGTACGGGGACAGGGCGGGGAAACACCATATATTTT.

The DNA of the CDR3 is TGTGCCAGCAGTTTAGGACTGGGGACAGGGGACTTCTATGGCTACACCTTC. It translates to CASSLGLGTGDFYGYTF. This chain uses TRBV28 with TRBJ1-2; 10 positions match TRBD1. Germline values: CDR1 MDHEN, CDR2 SYDVKM. The CDR3 length is 17 residues. The ends lost 2 bases at V and 4 bases at J; junction bases unmatched: 10.

This clone rates as medium-sized (0.01 to 0.1%). CDR3 sequence reads: CAWSPLSGGNTIYF. The DNA for the CDR3 is TGTGCCTGGAGTCCCCTGTCAGGAGGAAACACCATATATTTT. The gene calls are TRBV30 and TRBJ1-3; D remains ambiguous. V lost 2 bases and J lost 4, with 12 bases in between. CDR1 and CDR2 from the germline V gene are GTSNPN and SVGIG (reference sequence). The CDR3 is made up of 14 amino acids.

The V and J genes are TRBV18 and TRBJ2-7; possibly TRBD2 for D (5 bases). Germline V CDR1 and CDR2: KGHSH, LQKENI. The germline V and J ends were trimmed by 3 bases and 9 bases, with 27 bases remaining between them. The CDR3 covers 17 residues. The CDR3 is CASSPWTGGTTSFWQYF. CDR3 DNA: TGTGCCAGCTCACCTTGGACCGGAGGAACTACGAGCTTTTGGCAGTACTTC. Supplemented by reference TRBV18 and TRBJ2-7, the full variable domain reads NAGVMQNPRHLVRRRGQEARLRCSPMKGHSHVYWYRQLPEEGLKFMVYLQKENIIDESGMPKERFSAEFPKEGPSILRIQQVVRGDSAAYFCASSPWTGGTTSFWQYFGPGTRLTVT.

This clone was detected only a few times. The J gene is TRBJ1-1, the V gene TRBV27, with 8 bases fitting TRBD1. Germline trimming cut 4 bases from V and 4 bases from J; bases unmatched to any gene: 8. CDR1 and CDR2 from the germline V gene are MNHEY and SMNVEV (reference sequence). This CDR3 contains 15 residues. Written as DNA, the CDR3 is TGTGCCAGCAGTTGGGGAGGACAGGGCGGCACTGAAGCTTTCTTT. Translating it yields CASSWGGQGGTEAFF.

The CDR3 DNA reads TGTGCCAGTAGTCTACAGGTCTCCAAGGCAAATCAGCCCCAGCATTTT. Translated: CASSLQVSKANQPQHF. V and J are TRBV19 and TRBJ1-5; D perhaps matches TRBD1 (5 bases). CDR1 is LNHDA, CDR2 SQIVND, per germline (reference sequence). CDR3 length: 16 residues. The ends were cut back, 5 bases at V and 4 bases at J, with 18 bases in the middle.

The V and J genes are TRBV10-3 and TRBJ1-3; D is unclear. V dropped 6 bases and J dropped 7 bases, with 22 bases sitting between them. CDR1 and CDR2 (germline): ENHRY, SYGVKD. CDR3 length: 16 residues. In DNA form, the CDR3 reads TGTGCCATCAGCGCAAAAACCCCCGGGTACGGGAACACCATATATTTT. Amino acid sequence: CAISAKTPGYGNTIYF.

The chain is built from TRBV24-1 and TRBJ1-2; 11 bases fit TRBD1. V lost 7 bases and J lost 3; bases outside the gene matches: 3. Germline values: CDR1 KGHDR, CDR2 SFDVKD. This CDR3 has 14 residues. CDR3 sequence reads: CATSKGQGDYGYTF. CDR3 coding DNA: TGTGCCACCAGCAAGGGACAGGGGGACTATGGCTACACCTTC.

The chain couples TRBV28 to TRBJ1-4; 10 bases fit TRBD1. The V segment lost 6 bases and the J segment 8 bases; nucleotides outside the gene matches: 9. This CDR3 has 15 amino acids. From germline, CDR1 is MDHEN and CDR2 SYDVKM. The CDR3 DNA follows: TGTGCCAGCAGCCCCGACAGGGGGCTGACGGAAAAACTGTTTTTT. It codes for CASSPDRGLTEKLFF.

This chain links TRBV28 with TRBJ2-4; 7 bases are a match to TRBD1. From germline, CDR1 is MDHEN and CDR2 SYDVKM. This CDR3 spans 13 amino acids. V lost 3 bases, J lost 6 bases, and 2 bases stayed unmatched. The CDR3 here is CASSFRDRNIQYF. The CDR3 DNA is TGTGCCAGCAGTTTCCGGGACAGAAACATTCAGTACTTC.

The rearrangement links TRBV10-1 to TRBJ2-7; 14 nucleotides line up with TRBD2. Germline assignment: CDR1 WNHNN and CDR2 SYGVQD (reference sequence). The CDR3 runs to 19 residues. With V trimmed by 2 bases and J by 4 bases, 13 bases remained unmatched. The CDR3 DNA reads as TGCGCCAGCAGTGAGCCCGGGACTAGCGGGAGAAGGTTTTTTTACGAGCAGTACTTC. Protein product: CASSEPGTSGRRFFYEQYF.

V is TRBV4-2 and J is TRBJ1-6; TRBD1 matches 8 bases. The CDR3 contains 16 residues. The J segment lost 9 bases and the V segment lost 3 bases, leaving 10 bases of the junction unmatched. Germline values: CDR1 LGHNA, CDR2 YNFKEQ. The CDR3 nucleotides read TGTGCCAGCAGCCAGGAACCGACAGGGGCCGGTTCACCCCTCCACTTT. Translated, it gives CASSQEPTGAGSPLHF.

The V gene is TRBV11-3, the J gene TRBJ2-2; D gene uncertain. The length of the CDR3 is 15 residues. Per the germline V gene, CDR1 is SGHNT and CDR2 is YENEEA. The V end lost 1 base, the J end lost 2 bases, and 8 bases lay between the germline ends. CDR3 in amino acids: CASSLGGQNTGELFF. The CDR3 DNA reads TGTGCCAGCAGCTTAGGAGGCCAAAACACCGGGGAGCTGTTTTTT.

The chain is built from TRBV10-3 and TRBJ2-1; 8 bases match TRBD2. The CDR3 extends over 15 amino acids. After removal of 6 bases from V and 5 bases from J, the junction contained 9 bases not matched to a gene. Germline values: CDR1 ENHRY, CDR2 SYGVKD. In DNA, the CDR3 is TGTGCCATCAGCGAACCGGGACTAGTACACAATGAGCAGTTCTTC. Amino acids: CAISEPGLVHNEQFF.